The 3 T cell receptor beta chains below were found in one sample sequenced in a study of T cells in Graves' hyperthyroidism and ophthalmopathy. The investigators amplified TCR beta CDR3 regions from RNA transcripts. Researchers ran a first-round RT-PCR on the TCR CDR3 using the HTBI primer set. MiXCR was run by TCRdb on the multiplex PCR reads, yielding one entry per CDR3 protein. The table lists around 520,000 distinct CDR3 sequences, around 22% of them singletons. Specimen: blood. The receptors were sampled from a woman in her twenties or thirties with Graves' ophthalmopathy.

In regard to this clonotype: One end of the junction varies from germline; a read error may be responsible. This chain uses TRBV6-5 with TRBJ1-2; TRBD1 is a possible D gene (5 bases). CDR3 length: 11 residues. Germline V lookup: CDR1 MNHEY, CDR2 SVGAGI. CDR3 residues: CASSYLGRACF. CDR3 DNA: TGTGCCAGCAGTTACCTGGGACGGGCGTGCTTC.

This clonotype was picked up many times. The genes are TRBV29-1 and TRBJ2-2; D is unclear. The germline CDR1 and CDR2 sequences are SQVTM and ANQGSEA. The V gene lost 4 bases and the J gene lost 3 bases, with 6 bases spanning the gap. The CDR3 consists of 12 residues. The chain's CDR3 is CSVGVDTGELFF. CDR3 in DNA: TGCAGCGTTGGTGTGGACACCGGGGAGCTGTTTTTT.

This clonotype was seen more than once but under ten times. The chain couples TRBV5-1 to TRBJ2-7; 9 bases match TRBD1. The CDR3 sequence is 15 residues long. Germline CDR1 SGHRS, CDR2 YFSETQ. V was clipped by 2 bases and J by 6 bases; unmatched bases: 9. The chain's CDR3 is CASSLRRGQGAEQYF. CDR3 sequence (DNA): TGCGCCAGCAGCTTAAGGAGGGGACAGGGCGCCGAGCAGTACTTC.